Listed below are T cell receptor beta chains from one sample, sequenced in a study of blood T cell repertoires in COVID-19. Using immunoSEQ multiplex PCR, the repertoire was profiled, and TCRdb retains in-frame clones only, with some absent. The sample yields approximately 170,000 clones, around 87% seen once. The material sequenced was peripheral blood. The receptors were gathered from a man aged 18 to 29 with active or convalescent COVID-19. CDR3s include the opening cysteine and the closing phenylalanine or tryptophan. The D gene is left open where the match is weak. Rows may omit the clone size; those that give it use once, few, many or a size class.

TRBJ2-3,.,TRBV4-3,.,CASSRLPVGADTQYF,TGCGCCAGCAGCCGGCTTCCCGTCGGGGCAGATACGCAGTATTTT
TRBJ2-7,TRBD2,TRBV7-2,once,CASSLAGLAGGRFEF,TGTGCCAGCAGCTTAGCGGGACTAGCGGGAGGGCGGTTTGAGTTC
TRBJ2-1,TRBD1,TRBV12-5,.,CASGFQGENEQFF,TGTGCTAGTGGTTTTCAGGGGGAGAATGAGCAGTTCTTC
TRBJ2-7,.,TRBV28,once,CASSQAVGYEQYF,TGTGCCAGCAGTCAGGCAGTAGGCTACGAGCAGTACTTC
TRBJ2-7,TRBD2,TRBV9,.,CASSVGDSGGTYEQYF,TGTGCCAGCAGCGTTGGCGATAGCGGGGGGACCTACGAGCAGTACTTC
TRBJ1-4,.,TRBV5-1,.,CASSFMTPTNEKLFF,TGCGCCAGCAGCTTTATGACTCCAACTAATGAAAAACTGTTTTTT
TRBJ2-1,TRBD1,TRBV27,few,CASSQLPGTGNNEQFF,TGTGCCAGCAGTCAGCTACCCGGGACAGGGAACAATGAGCAGTTCTTC
TRBJ1-5,TRBD1,TRBV24-1,.,CATNDSYRGRSSNQPQHF,TGTGCCACCAATGATTCCTACAGGGGGCGTTCAAGCAATCAGCCCCAGCATTTT
TRBJ1-2,TRBD1,TRBV7-9,.,CASSFGTGGTYGYTF,TGTGCCAGCAGCTTCGGGACAGGGGGTACCTATGGCTACACCTTC
TRBJ2-7,TRBD2,TRBV2,.,CASSEFGGRAAYEQYF,TGTGCCAGCAGTGAATTTGGCGGGAGGGCCGCCTACGAGCAGTACTTC
TRBJ2-5,TRBD2,TRBV5-1,.,CASSGLAAETQYF,TGCGCCAGCAGCGGACTAGCTGCCGAGACCCAGTACTTC
TRBJ2-7,.,TRBV7-9,.,CASSLLREAGLDEQYF,TGTGCCAGCAGCTTATTGAGGGAGGCAGGTTTGGACGAGCAGTACTTC
TRBJ2-3,.,TRBV7-2,.,CASSLLIAFTDTQYF,TGTGCCAGCAGCTTACTAATAGCTTTCACAGATACGCAGTATTTT
TRBJ1-1,.,TRBV6-5,.,CASSSGTQNTEAFF,TGTGCCAGCAGTTCCGGGACTCAGAACACTGAAGCTTTCTTT
TRBJ1-2,.,TRBV5-5,few,CASSPEGTYGYTF,TGTGCCAGCAGCCCCGAGGGGACTTATGGCTACACCTTC
TRBJ2-5,.,TRBV7-9,once,CASSGGIETQYF,TGTGCCAGCAGCGGGGGGATAGAGACCCAGTACTTC
TRBJ2-7,.,TRBV28,.,CASSPPTLTAYEQYF,TGTGCCAGCAGCCCTCCAACCTTGACAGCCTACGAGCAGTACTTC